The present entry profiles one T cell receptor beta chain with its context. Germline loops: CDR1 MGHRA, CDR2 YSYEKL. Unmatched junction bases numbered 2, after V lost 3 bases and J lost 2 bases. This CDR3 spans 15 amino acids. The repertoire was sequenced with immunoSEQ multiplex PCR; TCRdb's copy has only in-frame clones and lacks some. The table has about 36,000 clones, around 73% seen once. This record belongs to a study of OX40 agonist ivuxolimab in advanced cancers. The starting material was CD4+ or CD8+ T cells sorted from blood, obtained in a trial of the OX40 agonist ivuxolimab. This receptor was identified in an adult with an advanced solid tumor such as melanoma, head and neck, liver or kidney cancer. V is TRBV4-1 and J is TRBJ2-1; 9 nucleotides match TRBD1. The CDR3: CASSQGQGPYNEQFF. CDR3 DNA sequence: TGCGCCAGCAGCCAGGGACAGGGTCCCTACAATGAGCAGTTCTTC.